This is a list of T cell receptor beta chains from one sample in a study of cytomegalovirus exposure and HLA in healthy donors. TCRdb keeps only in-frame clones here, not all; method: immunoSEQ multiplex PCR. The table has approximately 270,000 clones, around 87% seen once. Sequences were obtained from PBMCs. These receptors originate from a woman aged 18-35 years in good health and CMV-seronegative. Both conserved end residues are part of each CDR3. The D gene is left open where the match is weak. Only some rows state a clone size, as once, few, many or a class for expanded clones.

size: -
D: TRBD1
V: TRBV30
J: TRBJ1-1
CDR3: CAWSGPRGTLF
DNA: TGTGCCTGGAGTGGACCCAGGGGGACCCTTTTT

size: -
D: TRBD1
V: TRBV10-3
J: TRBJ1-1
CDR3: CAISESTGDTEAFF
DNA: TGTGCCATCAGTGAGTCCACAGGGGATACTGAAGCTTTCTTT

size: once
D: TRBD1
V: TRBV15
J: TRBJ2-2
CDR3: CATSRGQGAGGELFF
DNA: TGTGCCACCAGCAGAGGACAGGGGGCCGGCGGGGAGCTGTTTTTT

size: -
D: -
V: TRBV7-3
J: TRBJ2-7
CDR3: CASSQQQGSYEQYF
DNA: TGTGCCAGCAGCCAACAACAGGGTTCCTACGAGCAGTACTTC

size: -
D: TRBD1
V: TRBV4-3
J: TRBJ2-7
CDR3: CASSQGTGGSYEQYF
DNA: TGCGCCAGCAGCCAAGGGACAGGGGGCTCCTACGAGCAGTACTTC

size: -
D: -
V: TRBV10-3
J: TRBJ1-4
CDR3: CAIGRGGEKLFF
DNA: TGTGCCATCGGGCGTGGGGGGGAAAAACTGTTTTTT

size: -
D: -
V: TRBV29-1
J: TRBJ2-2
CDR3: CSARAGSNTGELFF
DNA: TGCAGCGCGCGGGCGGGGTCGAACACCGGGGAGCTGTTTTTT

size: -
D: TRBD1
V: TRBV6-5
J: TRBJ1-2
CDR3: CASGQGANYGYTF
DNA: TGTGCCAGTGGACAGGGAGCTAACTATGGCTACACCTTC

size: -
D: -
V: TRBV7-9
J: TRBJ1-1
CDR3: CASSSSTDGTEAFF
DNA: -

size: -
D: TRBD2
V: TRBV10-3
J: TRBJ2-1
CDR3: CAILAGVGNEQFF
DNA: TGTGCCATTCTAGCGGGGGTTGGCAATGAGCAGTTCTTC

size: -
D: TRBD1
V: TRBV5-1
J: TRBJ2-3
CDR3: CASSLAGTGTDTQYF
DNA: TGCGCCAGCAGCTTGGCCGGGACAGGGACAGATACGCAGTATTTT

size: -
D: TRBD1
V: TRBV5-1
J: TRBJ1-1
CDR3: CASSPRGQGTEAFF
DNA: TGCGCCAGCAGCCCGAGGGGGCAGGGGACTGAAGCTTTCTTT

size: -
D: -
V: TRBV28
J: TRBJ1-2
CDR3: CASSLQGYGYTF
DNA: TGTGCCAGCAGCCTCCAGGGTTATGGCTACACCTTC

size: -
D: -
V: TRBV12-2
J: TRBJ1-6
CDR3: CASRLAGGHYNSPLHF
DNA: TGTGCAAGTCGCTTAGCGGGAGGCCACTATAATTCACCCCTCCACTTT

size: -
D: TRBD1
V: TRBV13
J: TRBJ2-1
CDR3: CASSGRTGWPYNEQFF
DNA: TGTGCCAGCAGCGGACGGACAGGGTGGCCCTACAATGAGCAGTTCTTC

size: -
D: -
V: TRBV6-1
J: TRBJ2-2
CDR3: CASSEGNSWGVLNTGELFF
DNA: TGTGCCAGCAGCGAAGGGAACAGTTGGGGGGTACTGAACACCGGGGAGCTGTTTTTT

size: -
D: TRBD2
V: TRBV13
J: TRBJ2-5
CDR3: CASSRRGGVIETQYF
DNA: TGTGCCAGCAGCAGACGCGGGGGGGTGATTGAGACCCAGTACTTC

size: -
D: -
V: TRBV11-2
J: TRBJ2-3
CDR3: CASSLLYGGDGTDTQYF
DNA: TGTGCCAGCAGCTTACTCTACGGGGGTGACGGCACAGATACGCAGTATTTT

size: -
D: TRBD2
V: TRBV7-9
J: TRBJ2-3
CDR3: CASTTLAGISTDTQYF
DNA: TGTGCCAGCACCACATTAGCGGGTATTAGCACAGATACGCAGTATTTT

size: -
D: -
V: TRBV7-2
J: TRBJ2-5
CDR3: CASSLDGWGDRGTQYF
DNA: TGTGCCAGCAGCTTAGATGGGTGGGGAGACCGTGGGACCCAGTACTTC

size: -
D: TRBD1
V: TRBV14
J: TRBJ2-1
CDR3: CASSPLVTGGKDEQFF
DNA: TGTGCCAGCAGCCCTCTGGTGACAGGGGGGAAAGATGAGCAGTTCTTC

size: -
D: -
V: TRBV27
J: TRBJ2-1
CDR3: CASSSDAGTRNEQFF
DNA: TGTGCCAGCAGTTCAGACGCGGGGACCCGCAATGAGCAGTTCTTC

size: -
D: -
V: TRBV4-3
J: TRBJ1-5
CDR3: CASSQGFRDGNQPQHF
DNA: TGCGCCAGCAGCCAAGGGTTTCGGGATGGCAATCAGCCCCAGCATTTT

size: -
D: -
V: TRBV19
J: TRBJ2-1
CDR3: CASSNTPTYNEQFF
DNA: TGTGCCAGTAGTAATACACCGACCTACAATGAGCAGTTCTTC

size: -
D: TRBD2
V: TRBV6-1
J: TRBJ2-1
CDR3: CASSAPLSSGAYNEQFF
DNA: TGTGCCAGCAGTGCTCCTCTTTCTAGCGGGGCCTACAATGAGCAGTTCTTC

size: -
D: -
V: TRBV10-3
J: TRBJ1-1
CDR3: CAISDTNLQYGF
DNA: TGTGCCATCAGTGACACCAATCTTCAATACGGCTTT

size: -
D: TRBD2
V: TRBV4-3
J: TRBJ2-3
CDR3: CASSQLAGGRYTQYF
DNA: TGCGCCAGCAGCCAACTAGCGGGGGGGCGTTATACGCAGTATTTT

size: -
D: TRBD1
V: TRBV5-1
J: TRBJ1-3
CDR3: CASSWDSSGNTIYF
DNA: TGCGCCAGCAGCTGGGACAGCTCTGGAAACACCATATATTTT

size: -
D: TRBD1
V: TRBV6-1
J: TRBJ1-2
CDR3: CASSQDRVYGYTF
DNA: TGTGCCAGCAGCCAAGACAGGGTTTATGGCTACACCTTC

size: -
D: TRBD2
V: TRBV29-1
J: TRBJ2-7
CDR3: CSVTGTNSYEQYF
DNA: TGCAGCGTTACCGGGACTAACTCCTACGAGCAGTACTTC

size: -
D: TRBD2
V: TRBV14
J: TRBJ2-3
CDR3: CASSQDAVRSGVLDTQYF
DNA: TGTGCCAGCAGCCAAGACGCCGTGCGCAGCGGGGTTTTAGATACGCAGTATTTT

size: -
D: TRBD1
V: TRBV7-2
J: TRBJ1-2
CDR3: CASSLAWTGSGYTF
DNA: TGTGCCAGCAGCTTAGCGTGGACAGGGAGTGGCTACACCTTC

size: -
D: -
V: TRBV7-6
J: TRBJ1-2
CDR3: CASSPEAVTGYTF
DNA: TGTGCCAGCAGCCCAGAGGCAGTAACTGGCTACACCTTC

size: -
D: TRBD1
V: TRBV10-3
J: TRBJ1-6
CDR3: CAINPDRESSPLHF
DNA: TGTGCCATCAACCCGGACAGGGAATCTTCACCCCTCCACTTT

size: -
D: -
V: TRBV5-4
J: TRBJ2-5
CDR3: CASSATDNQETQYF
DNA: TGTGCCAGCAGCGCTACCGACAACCAAGAGACCCAGTACTTC

size: -
D: -
V: TRBV5-6
J: TRBJ2-7
CDR3: CASSLGQFSYEQYF
DNA: TGTGCCAGCAGCTTGGGGCAGTTCTCCTACGAGCAGTACTTC

size: -
D: -
V: TRBV10-3
J: TRBJ2-2
CDR3: CAISDSTSFGELFF
DNA: TGTGCCATCAGTGATTCGACTAGTTTCGGGGAGCTGTTTTTT

size: -
D: -
V: TRBV5-6
J: TRBJ1-4
CDR3: CASSSEQGEYEKLFF
DNA: TGTGCCAGCAGCTCCGAGCAGGGTGAATATGAAAAACTGTTTTTT

size: -
D: -
V: TRBV11-2
J: TRBJ2-1
CDR3: CASSLGQGEVNEQFF
DNA: TGTGCCAGCAGCTTAGGGCAGGGCGAGGTTAATGAGCAGTTCTTC

size: -
D: -
V: TRBV6-1
J: TRBJ1-5
CDR3: CASSEAGGNNQPQHF
DNA: TGTGCCAGCAGTGAAGCGGGGGGGAACAATCAGCCCCAGCATTTT

size: -
D: TRBD1
V: TRBV19
J: TRBJ2-2
CDR3: CASRTTGGNGELFF
DNA: TGTGCCAGTAGGACGACAGGGGGCAACGGGGAGCTGTTTTTT

size: -
D: -
V: TRBV2
J: TRBJ2-2
CDR3: CASSEAPGGDTGELFF
DNA: TGTGCCAGCAGTGAAGCGCCTGGCGGGGACACCGGGGAGCTGTTTTTT

size: -
D: TRBD1
V: TRBV19
J: TRBJ1-1
CDR3: CASSIWTGGSITEAFF
DNA: TGTGCCAGTAGTATATGGACAGGGGGGTCAATCACTGAAGCTTTCTTT

size: -
D: -
V: TRBV28
J: TRBJ1-1
CDR3: CASSPTENEAFF
DNA: TGTGCCAGCAGCCCGACAGAAAATGAAGCTTTCTTT

size: -
D: -
V: TRBV9
J: TRBJ1-6
CDR3: CASSVTENSPLHF
DNA: TGTGCCAGCAGCGTGACAGAGAATTCACCCCTCCACTTT

size: few
D: TRBD1
V: TRBV30
J: TRBJ1-1
CDR3: CASTGGSTEAFF
DNA: TGTGCCTCGACAGGGGGGAGCACTGAAGCTTTCTTT

size: -
D: -
V: TRBV9
J: TRBJ2-2
CDR3: CASSVGETGELFF
DNA: TGTGCCAGCAGCGTAGGGGAGACCGGGGAGCTGTTTTTT

size: -
D: -
V: TRBV27
J: TRBJ1-3
CDR3: CASPRGPGNTIYF
DNA: TGTGCCAGCCCCAGGGGCCCTGGAAACACCATATATTTT

size: once
D: -
V: TRBV9
J: TRBJ1-1
CDR3: CASSVVEGNTEAFF
DNA: TGTGCCAGCAGCGTAGTAGAGGGAAACACTGAAGCTTTCTTT

size: -
D: -
V: TRBV28
J: TRBJ1-1
CDR3: CASSLRGLNTEAFF
DNA: TGTGCCAGCAGCCTCCGGGGTCTGAACACTGAAGCTTTCTTT

size: -
D: TRBD1
V: TRBV5-1
J: TRBJ1-2
CDR3: CASSPGTGDGYTF
DNA: TGCGCCAGCAGCCCCGGGACAGGGGATGGCTACACCTTC

size: once
D: -
V: TRBV7-9
J: TRBJ2-2
CDR3: CASSLVGFGDTYTGELFF
DNA: TGTGCCAGCAGCTTAGTAGGGTTCGGGGACACCTACACCGGGGAGCTGTTTTTT

size: -
D: -
V: TRBV9
J: TRBJ2-7
CDR3: CASSVADMPYEQYF
DNA: TGTGCCAGCAGCGTAGCGGACATGCCCTACGAGCAGTACTTC

size: once
D: TRBD1
V: TRBV7-6
J: TRBJ2-1
CDR3: CASSLDPGQGKDEQFF
DNA: TGTGCCAGCAGCTTAGACCCGGGACAGGGTAAAGATGAGCAGTTCTTC

size: -
D: -
V: TRBV30
J: TRBJ1-5
CDR3: CAWSSRAGNQPQHF
DNA: TGTGCCTGGAGTTCCAGGGCAGGAAATCAGCCCCAGCATTTT